The 15 T cell receptor beta chains below were found in one sample sequenced in a study of vaccination and CD4 T cells after COVID-19. Cultured CD4+ T cell DNA was sequenced using the Oncomine TCR Beta short-read assay. TCRdb itself ran the PCR reads through MiXCR, one entry per CDR3 protein. The top ten clones hold around 10% of a sample with roughly 15,000 distinct CDR3 sequences, roughly 50% of them seen once. The treatment was: roughly nine-day PBMC culture with coronavirus spike peptide pools or control peptides (ViraFEST assay). These receptors have no identified antigens. What was sequenced was CD4+ T cells from blood, cultured in vitro. Receptors were obtained from a human donor who had recovered from COVID-19.

This clonotype has more than one count but fewer than ten. The chain joins TRBV7-6 to TRBJ2-5; tentatively, D is TRBD2 (6 bases). The germline V and J ends were trimmed by 2 bases and 2 bases, with 15 bases remaining between them. The V gene's germline CDR1 is SGHVS and CDR2 FNYEAQ. The CDR3 totals 16 residues. Here the CDR3 reads CASSLFSGGPQETQYF. In DNA form, the CDR3 reads TGTGCCAGCAGCTTATTTTCCGGGGGACCTCAAGAGACCCAGTACTTC.

This clonotype was seen more than once but under ten times. The chain employs TRBV6-5 and TRBJ1-6; D is undetermined. V was clipped by 2 bases and J by 10 bases, with 18 bases between them. This CDR3 has 16 amino acids. Germline V gene sequence: CDR1 MNHEY, CDR2 SVGAGI. The DNA for the CDR3 is TGTGCCAGCAGTTACGGCGGTAGGGCAGGTGGATCACCCCTCCACTTT. As protein: CASSYGGRAGGSPLHF.

The chain uses TRBV24-1 and TRBJ2-1, with TRBD1 identical over 9 bases. Germline CDR1 KGHDR, CDR2 SFDVKD. This CDR3 has 14 amino acids. J lost 6 bases, V lost 7 bases, and 6 bases had no gene match. The CDR3 loop is CATSRDRATNEQFF. CDR3 sequence (DNA): TGTGCCACCAGCAGGGACAGGGCCACCAATGAGCAGTTCTTC.

This chain connects TRBV6-1 to TRBJ2-2; weak D call: TRBD1 (8 bases). Germline V lookup: CDR1 MNHNS, CDR2 SASEGT. V lost 5 bases to trimming and J lost 4 bases, with 14 bases between them. The CDR3 totals 15 residues. This CDR3 reads CASSHRGEGTGELFF. The CDR3 nucleotides are TGTGCCAGCAGTCACAGGGGGGAGGGCACCGGGGAGCTGTTTTTT.

The rearrangement uses TRBV7-2 and TRBJ2-1, with 15 bases identical to TRBD2. The germline V gene encodes CDR1 SGHTA and CDR2 FQGNSA. The CDR3 covers 15 residues. Trimming at V came to 3 bases and at J to 7 bases, leaving 1 base not matched to a gene. The CDR3 is CASSFGTSGRNEQFF. For the CDR3, the DNA is TGTGCCAGCAGCTTCGGGACTAGCGGGAGGAATGAGCAGTTCTTC.

This chain joins TRBV29-1 and TRBJ2-7; TRBD1 matches 11 bases. Germline V gene sequence: CDR1 SQVTM, CDR2 ANQGSEA. This CDR3 has 13 residues. Germline trimming cut 7 bases from V and 6 bases from J; bases unmatched to any gene: 8. CDR3 bases: TGCAGCGCCTGGACAGGGGGCACGGGCGAGCAGTACTTC. It specifies CSAWTGGTGEQYF.

By its share, this clonotype is medium-sized. This chain links TRBV19 with TRBJ1-5; D possibly corresponds to TRBD1 (5 bases). Trimming removed 9 bases from V and 3 bases from J, with 9 bases in between. In germline, CDR1 is LNHDA, CDR2 SQIVND (reference sequence). This CDR3 is built from 12 residues. CDR3 nucleotides: TGTGCCAGCAGGGACCTCAATCAGCCCCAGCATTTT. This translates into CASRDLNQPQHF.

This rearrangement joins TRBV20-1 to TRBJ1-1; D unresolved. Germline V gene data show CDR1 as DFQATT and CDR2 as SNEGSKA (reference sequence). V was cut by 2 bases and J by 2 bases, with 6 bases left in between. CDR3 length: 12 residues. CDR3 protein: CSARSGNTEAFF. The CDR3 DNA is TGCAGTGCTAGAAGTGGAAACACTGAAGCTTTCTTT.

This clonotype occurred a few times. V gene TRBV7-9 combines with J gene TRBJ2-5; 8 bases are shared with TRBD2. The CDR3 spans 14 residues. From germline, CDR1 is SEHNR and CDR2 FQNEAQ (reference sequence). J gave up 4 bases and V 6 bases, and 7 bases lay outside the gene matches. In DNA, the CDR3 is TGTGCCAGCAGAAGCGGGGGACGGGGAGAGACCCAGTACTTC. Translation gives CASRSGGRGETQYF.

This clonotype is medium-sized (0.01 to 0.1%) by share. This chain connects TRBV29-1 to TRBJ2-3; 7 bases match TRBD2. Germline values: CDR1 SQVTM, CDR2 ANQGSEA. The CDR3 loop spans 14 amino acids. V shed 7 bases, J shed 3 bases, and the junction held 10 bases outside the gene matches. The CDR3: CSAQSAGATDTQYF. CDR3 nucleotide sequence: TGCAGCGCCCAGTCGGCGGGAGCTACAGATACGCAGTATTTT.

The sample holds a few counts of this clonotype. The rearrangement joins TRBV19 to TRBJ1-1, with a possible D match to TRBD1 (5 bases). The V gene's germline CDR1 is LNHDA and CDR2 SQIVND (reference sequence). There are 15 residues in the CDR3. Trimming cost V 4 bases and J 1 base, with 13 bases left between them. The CDR3 DNA reads TGTGCCAGTAGTACCTGGGGGGGTCGGAACACTGAAGCTTTCTTT. Its protein product is CASSTWGGRNTEAFF.

A few counts support this clonotype. The chain recombines TRBV15 with TRBJ2-6; maybe TRBD1 (6 bases). Germline lookup yields CDR1 LNHNV and CDR2 YYDKDF (reference sequence). V shed 0 bases and J shed 0 bases, with 9 bases lying between them. The CDR3 extends over 17 amino acids. CDR3 loop: CATSRDGDNSGANVLTF. The CDR3 DNA follows: TGTGCCACCAGCAGAGATGGGGACAACTCTGGGGCCAACGTCCTGACTTTC.

This chain links TRBV27 with TRBJ2-7; 9 bases are shared with TRBD1. The germline CDR1 and CDR2 sequences are MNHEY and SMNVEV (reference sequence). This CDR3 is 16 amino acids long. Trimming at V came to 7 bases and at J to 3 bases, leaving 13 bases not matched to a gene. The CDR3, as DNA: TGTGCCAGCAAGAGCCGACCGGGACAGGGCTACTACGAGCAGTACTTC. Its translation is CASKSRPGQGYYEQYF.

This chain joins TRBV7-9 and TRBJ2-1; no firm D call. This CDR3 region has 13 residues. Germline V gene data show CDR1 as SEHNR and CDR2 as FQNEAQ (reference sequence). Trimming took off 5 bases at V and 2 bases at J, with 7 bases between the two ends. The CDR3 DNA reads TGTGCCAGCAGCCTACGGACCTACAATGAGCAGTTCTTC. It encodes CASSLRTYNEQFF.

V and J are TRBV28 and TRBJ1-1, with unresolved D. V lost 3 bases and J lost 4, with 9 bases in between. Germline V gene lookup returns CDR1 MDHEN and CDR2 SYDVKM. This CDR3 is built from 13 residues. CDR3: CASSFPRSTEAFF. The CDR3 region has the DNA TGTGCCAGCAGTTTCCCGAGGAGCACTGAAGCTTTCTTT.